The 2 T cell receptor beta chains presented below share a single source sample, sequenced in a study of T cells in Graves' hyperthyroidism and ophthalmopathy. The source material, RNA transcripts, was used to amplify TCR beta CDR3 regions. HTBI primers were employed in a first-round RT-PCR of the TCR CDR3. TCRdb used MiXCR to reprocess the multiplex PCR reads, holding one entry per CDR3 protein. The sample gives 300,000 to 500,000 distinct CDR3 sequences, over 12% of which show up once; under 30% is in the top ten. Sequencing was carried out using blood. These TCRs come from a man between 45 and 60 years old with Graves' ophthalmopathy.

This clonotype has a count of ten or more. The CDR3 region has the DNA TGTGCCTGGAGTGTAGGGCCCTCGGGAGAAAAACTGTTTTTT. Encoded protein: CAWSVGPSGEKLFF. The chain has TRBV30 and TRBJ1-4; the D is unclear. This CDR3 spans 14 amino acids. The germline V and J ends were trimmed by 0 bases and 8 bases, with 13 bases remaining between them. Germline V gene lookup returns CDR1 GTSNPN and CDR2 SVGIG (reference sequence).

This clonotype was recorded many times. The chain has TRBV12-3 or TRBV12-4 and TRBJ1-1, with D possibly matching TRBD1 (5 bases). There are 13 residues in the CDR3. V gave up 7 bases and J gave up 3 bases, with 12 bases separating them. CDR3 sequence: CASTRGGYTEAFF. In nucleotides, the CDR3 is TGTGCCAGCACCCGGGGCGGATACACTGAAGCTTTCTTT.